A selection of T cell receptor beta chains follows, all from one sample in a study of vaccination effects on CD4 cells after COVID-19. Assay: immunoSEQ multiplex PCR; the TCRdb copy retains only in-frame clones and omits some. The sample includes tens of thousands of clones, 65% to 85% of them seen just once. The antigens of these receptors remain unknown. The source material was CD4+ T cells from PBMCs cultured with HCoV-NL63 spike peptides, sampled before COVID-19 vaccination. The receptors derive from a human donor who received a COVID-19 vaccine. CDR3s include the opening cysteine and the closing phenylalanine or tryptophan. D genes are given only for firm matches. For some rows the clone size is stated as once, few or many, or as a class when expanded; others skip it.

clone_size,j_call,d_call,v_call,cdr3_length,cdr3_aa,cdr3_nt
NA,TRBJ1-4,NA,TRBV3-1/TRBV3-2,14,CASRRDMGNEKLFF,TGTGCCAGCAGACGGGACATGGGGAATGAAAAACTGTTTTTT
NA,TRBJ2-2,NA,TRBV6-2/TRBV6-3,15,CASSPGIFNTGELFF,TGTGCCAGCAGCCCCGGGATTTTTAACACCGGGGAGCTGTTTTTT
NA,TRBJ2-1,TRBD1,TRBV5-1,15,CASSLLQGSYNEQFF,TGCGCCAGCAGCTTGTTACAGGGGAGCTACAATGAGCAGTTCTTC
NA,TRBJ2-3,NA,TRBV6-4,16,CASSDSPGGGTDTQYF,TGTGCCAGCAGTGACTCCCCGGGCGGGGGCACAGATACGCAGTATTTT
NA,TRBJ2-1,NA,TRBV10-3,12,CAMGQAFNEQFF,TGTGCCATGGGGCAGGCATTCAATGAGCAGTTCTTC
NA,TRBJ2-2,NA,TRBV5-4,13,CASSPGNTGELFF,TGTGCCAGCAGCCCTGGGAACACCGGGGAGCTGTTTTTT
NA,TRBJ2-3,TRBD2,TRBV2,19,CASSVPSSGGEESTDTQYF,TGTGCCAGCAGCGTCCCATCTAGCGGGGGGGAGGAAAGCACAGATACGCAGTATTTT
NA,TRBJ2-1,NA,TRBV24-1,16,CATSDRTIWGNNEQFF,TGTGCCACCAGTGACCGGACAATCTGGGGCAACAATGAGCAGTTCTTC
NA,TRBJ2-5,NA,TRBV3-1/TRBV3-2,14,CASSQVGSQETQYF,TGTGCCAGCAGCCAAGTGGGCAGCCAAGAGACCCAGTACTTC
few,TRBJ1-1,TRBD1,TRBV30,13,CAWMGQLNTEAFF,TGTGCCTGGATGGGACAGCTGAACACTGAAGCTTTCTTT
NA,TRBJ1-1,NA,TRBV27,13,CASRLTGWTEAFF,TGTGCCAGCAGGCTCACCGGGTGGACTGAAGCTTTCTTT
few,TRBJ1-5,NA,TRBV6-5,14,CASSYSGSVQPQHF,TGTGCCAGCAGTTACTCGGGATCAGTCCAGCCCCAGCATTTT
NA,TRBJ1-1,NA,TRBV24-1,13,CASQGRRNTEAFF,TGTGCCTCGCAGGGACGGCGGAACACTGAAGCTTTCTTT
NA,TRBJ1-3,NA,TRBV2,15,CASSDYISSGNTIYF,TGTGCCAGCAGTGATTACATAAGCTCTGGAAACACCATATATTTT
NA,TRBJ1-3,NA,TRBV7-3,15,CASSLTASSGNTIYF,TGTGCCAGCAGCTTAACAGCATCCTCTGGAAACACCATATATTTT
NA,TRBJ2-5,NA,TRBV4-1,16,CASSRKWGPGQETQYF,TGCGCCAGCAGCCGCAAGTGGGGGCCTGGACAAGAGACCCAGTACTTC
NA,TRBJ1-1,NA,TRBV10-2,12,CASRQGITEAFF,TGCGCCAGCAGGCAGGGAATCACTGAAGCTTTCTTT
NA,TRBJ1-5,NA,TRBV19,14,CASSSSGRNQPQHF,TGTGCCAGTAGTTCATCAGGGCGCAATCAGCCCCAGCATTTT
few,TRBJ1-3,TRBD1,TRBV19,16,CASSLRTGTSGNTIYF,TGTGCCAGTAGTTTACGGACAGGGACCTCTGGAAACACCATATATTTT